These T cell receptor beta chains were read from a single sample in a study of identical twins. TCRdb itself ran the 5' RACE reads through MiXCR, one entry per CDR3 protein. The profile shows around 480,000 distinct CDR3 sequences, 13% to 15% of them singletons. The sample was also reused in another study, on yellow fever vaccine responses in identical twins.

The sample taken for sequencing was CD4+ T cells sorted from blood. The receptor set was obtained from a young woman in good health. Both conserved end residues are part of each CDR3. A D gene is named only where the DNA matches it firmly. Part of the rows lack a size; the others show once, few, many or a class for expanded clones.

clone size | J gene | V gene | D gene | CDR3 protein | CDR3 DNA
- | TRBJ2-7 | TRBV29-1 | TRBD1 | CSGARTGGYEQYF | TGCAGCGGAGCCCGGACAGGGGGCTACGAGCAGTACTTC
- | TRBJ2-3 | TRBV7-8 | - | CASSLRGRALSTDTQYF | TGTGCCAGCAGCTTGCGGGGCCGCGCGCTTAGCACAGATACGCAGTATTTT
few | TRBJ1-1 | TRBV20-1 | - | CSVPGKALNTEAFF | TGCAGTGTCCCAGGGAAGGCCCTGAACACTGAAGCTTTCTTT
few | TRBJ2-7 | TRBV10-3 | TRBD2 | CAIRSGSDEQYF | TGTGCCATCAGAAGCGGGAGCGACGAGCAGTACTTC
few | TRBJ2-1 | TRBV7-2 | TRBD2 | CASSLSIAGGRLNEQFF | TGTGCCAGCAGCTTATCAATAGCGGGAGGGAGACTCAATGAGCAGTTCTTC
- | TRBJ2-2 | TRBV5-1 | - | CAGSPVRGGNTGELFF | TGCGCCGGCAGCCCAGTCAGGGGCGGAAACACCGGGGAGCTGTTTTTT
few | TRBJ2-5 | TRBV7-2 | TRBD2 | CASSLAPLAVRTRETQYF | TGTGCCAGCAGCTTAGCGCCACTAGCGGTTAGGACAAGAGAGACCCAGTACTTC
- | TRBJ2-7 | TRBV19 | TRBD2 | CASSKSGLAPATFYEQYF | TGTGCCAGTAGTAAGTCGGGACTAGCCCCGGCAACCTTCTACGAGCAGTACTTC
few | TRBJ2-1 | TRBV20-1 | - | CSGIAIDNEQFF | TGCAGTGGAATAGCTATAGACAATGAGCAGTTCTTC
few | TRBJ2-6 | TRBV28 | TRBD1 | CASSTLRGLGANVLTF | TGTGCCAGCAGTACCCTCAGGGGGCTCGGGGCCAACGTCCTGACTTTC
many | TRBJ2-3 | TRBV29-1 | - | CSVETGTANQDTQYF | TGCAGCGTTGAAACCGGGACCGCCAACCAGGATACGCAGTATTTT
- | TRBJ2-4 | TRBV11-3 | - | CASSPRDTSNIQYF | TGTGCCAGCAGCCCCAGGGACACCTCAAACATTCAGTACTTC
few | TRBJ2-7 | TRBV29-1 | - | CSVVGPYEQYF | TGCAGCGTGGTGGGACCCTACGAGCAGTACTTC
few | TRBJ1-2 | TRBV6-1 | TRBD1 | CASSSDRGWNYGYTF | TGTGCCAGCAGCTCCGACAGGGGCTGGAACTATGGCTACACCTTC